These T cell receptor beta chains were read from a single sample in a study of shared clonotypes between healthy human individuals. The repertoire was sequenced with immunoSEQ multiplex PCR; TCRdb's copy has only in-frame clones and lacks some. The sample lists millions of clones; 90% to 95% were seen once. Input material: naive CD4+ T cells sorted from blood. All receptors come from a young man in good health. The CDR3 runs from the conserved cysteine through the conserved F or W. The D gene is left open where the match is weak. Part of the rows lack a size; the others show once, few, many or a class for expanded clones.

V,D,size,J,CDR3,DNA
TRBV11-1,-,-,TRBJ2-1,CASSLAGGFPGEQFF,TGTGCCAGCAGCTTAGCGGGGGGCTTTCCTGGGGAGCAGTTCTTC
TRBV21-1,-,-,TRBJ2-1,CASSKKTGLAGAGWEQFF,TGTGCCAGCAGCAAAAAAACGGGACTAGCGGGAGCCGGCTGGGAGCAGTTCTTC
TRBV10-2,TRBD1,-,TRBJ2-7,CASSGGGVEQYF,TGCGCCAGCAGTGGAGGGGGCGTCGAGCAGTACTTC
TRBV2,-,-,TRBJ2-2,CASSESGLGTGELFF,TGTGCCAGCAGTGAATCGGGACTGGGTACCGGGGAGCTGTTTTTT
TRBV20-1,-,-,TRBJ2-7,CSARPGHEQYF,TGCAGTGCTAGGCCAGGGCACGAGCAGTACTTC
TRBV7-9,TRBD2,-,TRBJ2-7,CASSFTSGSSYEQYF,TGTGCCAGCAGCTTTACTAGCGGGAGCTCCTACGAGCAGTACTTC
TRBV30,-,few,TRBJ1-2,CAWSPGKGDGYTF,TGTGCCTGGAGCCCTGGCAAGGGTGATGGCTACACCTTC
TRBV6-5,TRBD2,once,TRBJ2-1,CASMNAGGYGEQFF,TGTGCCAGCATGAACGCGGGGGGGTATGGTGAGCAGTTCTTC
TRBV7-9,-,-,TRBJ1-3,CASSLAREGVTTWGNTIYF,TGTGCCAGCAGCTTAGCAAGAGAAGGGGTTACTACGTGGGGAAACACCATATATTTT
TRBV28,-,-,TRBJ1-6,CASSTGSSYNSPLHF,TGTGCCAGCTCGACGGGGAGCTCCTATAATTCACCCCTCCACTTT
TRBV19,-,-,TRBJ2-7,CASSIEGTASYEQYF,TGTGCCAGTAGTATAGAGGGGACGGCGTCCTACGAGCAGTACTTC
TRBV5-6,-,-,TRBJ1-1,CASSFLDRSHTEAFF,TGTGCCAGCAGCTTCCTCGACAGATCACACACTGAAGCTTTCTTT
TRBV5-3,TRBD1,-,TRBJ1-5,CARSCRLGTARLVNQPQHF,TGTGCCAGAAGCTGTAGGCTGGGGACAGCGAGATTAGTAAATCAGCCCCAGCATTTT
TRBV6-5,TRBD1,-,TRBJ2-2,CASSRGQGELFF,TGTGCCAGCAGTAGGGGGCAAGGGGAGCTGTTTTTT
TRBV5-6,TRBD2,-,TRBJ2-1,CASSSLGRAGTAEEFF,TGTGCCAGCAGCTCCCTCGGGAGGGCCGGTACGGCCGAAGAGTTCTTC
TRBV6-6,-,-,TRBJ2-2,CASSSPGEVTGELFF,TGTGCCAGCAGTTCCCCGGGAGAGGTCACCGGGGAGCTGTTTTTT
TRBV19,-,few,TRBJ2-5,CASSVIIGETQYF,TGTGCCAGTAGTGTCATAATTGGGGAGACCCAGTACTTC
TRBV30,-,-,TRBJ1-4,CAWSEPGPVNEKLFF,TGTGCCTGGAGCGAGCCGGGCCCCGTTAATGAAAAACTGTTTTTT
TRBV5-1,-,-,TRBJ1-5,CASSLGSDYSNQPQHF,TGCGCCAGCAGCTTGGGGTCGGACTATAGCAATCAGCCCCAGCATTTT
TRBV6-7,TRBD1,-,TRBJ1-5,CASSYSRGTGFEPQHF,TGTGCCAGCAGTTACTCGCGCGGGACAGGGTTTGAGCCCCAGCATTTT
TRBV5-6,-,-,TRBJ2-7,CASSLDQLTVSGEQYF,TGTGCCAGCAGCTTGGACCAGCTCACAGTGAGTGGGGAGCAGTACTTC
TRBV6-6,-,-,TRBJ1-4,CASSYSEGKLFF,TGTGCCAGCAGTTACTCCGAGGGAAAACTGTTTTTT
TRBV2,TRBD2,-,TRBJ2-2,CASSLTSGSPGELFF,TGTGCCAGCAGTTTGACTAGCGGGAGCCCCGGGGAGCTGTTTTTT
TRBV5-1,TRBD2,-,TRBJ2-2,CASSLAGGTGELFF,TGCGCCAGCAGCTTGGCGGGGGGCACCGGGGAGCTGTTTTTT
TRBV4-3,-,few,TRBJ2-5,CASSHLSLPQVLLTQYF,TGCGCCAGCAGCCACCTCTCTCTCCCTCAAGTTTTGTTGACCCAGTACTTC
TRBV14,-,once,TRBJ2-1,CASSQPYNEQFF,TGTGCCAGCAGCCAGCCCTACAATGAGCAGTTCTTC
TRBV28,-,few,TRBJ1-3,CASSLPLSSGNTIYF,TGTGCCAGCAGTTTACCGCTGAGCTCTGGAAACACCATATATTTT
TRBV7-9,TRBD2,-,TRBJ2-3,CASSPGTSGSGDTQYF,TGTGCCAGCAGCCCGGGGACTAGCGGGAGTGGAGATACGCAGTATTTT
TRBV9,-,-,TRBJ1-1,CASSPHRGTFTEAFF,TGTGCCAGCAGCCCCCACCGAGGGACGTTCACTGAAGCTTTCTTT
TRBV10-1,-,-,TRBJ2-7,CASSESGRYEQYF,TGCGCCAGCAGTGAGTCGGGGAGATACGAGCAGTACTTC
TRBV6-1,TRBD2,-,TRBJ2-1,CASSPFTSGKQFF,TGTGCCAGCAGTCCTTTTACTAGCGGGAAGCAGTTCTTC
TRBV27,TRBD2,-,TRBJ2-7,CASSLSSGVLYEQYF,TGTGCCAGCAGTTTATCTAGCGGGGTGCTTTACGAGCAGTACTTC
TRBV14,-,-,TRBJ1-3,CASSHSGVSGNTIYF,TGTGCCAGCAGTCACTCAGGGGTTTCTGGAAACACCATATATTTT
TRBV6-5,-,-,TRBJ2-6,CASNLYTGANVLTF,TGTGCCAGCAATCTCTATACTGGGGCCAACGTCCTGACTTTC
TRBV11-2,-,-,TRBJ1-1,CASSLRENTEAFF,TGTGCCAGCAGCCTTCGGGAGAACACTGAAGCTTTCTTT
TRBV6-6,TRBD1,-,TRBJ1-4,CASSLQGGEKLFF,TGTGCCAGCAGTTTACAGGGGGGTGAAAAACTGTTTTTT
TRBV5-1,-,-,TRBJ2-3,CASSRLGRDTQYF,TGCGCCAGCAGCAGACTAGGCCGGGATACGCAGTATTTT
TRBV9,TRBD1,-,TRBJ1-5,CASSATGEEVNQPQHF,TGTGCCAGCAGCGCTACAGGGGAGGAGGTCAATCAGCCCCAGCATTTT
TRBV19,TRBD1,once,TRBJ1-4,CASSPGQTSNEKLFF,TGTGCCAGTAGCCCGGGACAGACAAGTAATGAAAAACTGTTTTTT
TRBV7-2,TRBD1,-,TRBJ2-7,CASSWDRGPYEQYF,TGTGCCAGCAGCTGGGACAGGGGTCCCTACGAGCAGTACTTC
TRBV5-4,TRBD2,-,TRBJ2-5,CAYTSGGGGAGETQYF,TGTGCCTACACCAGCGGCGGCGGGGGGGCTGGAGAGACCCAGTACTTC
TRBV11-3,TRBD1,-,TRBJ2-2,CASRDGTGETGELFF,TGTGCCAGCAGGGACGGGACAGGGGAAACCGGGGAGCTGTTTTTT
TRBV4-1,-,-,TRBJ1-2,CASSQFVVTDGYTF,TGCGCCAGCAGCCAATTCGTCGTGACAGACGGCTACACCTTC
TRBV6-5,-,-,TRBJ1-5,CASRLGRNQPQHF,TGTGCCAGCAGACTGGGGCGCAATCAGCCCCAGCATTTT
TRBV6-5,-,-,TRBJ1-1,CASNSGGQAFF,TGTGCCAGCAATTCGGGGGGGCAGGCTTTCTTT
TRBV11-2,TRBD1,-,TRBJ2-7,CASSGPGQAFYEQYF,TGTGCCAGCAGCGGCCCGGGACAGGCCTTCTACGAGCAGTACTTC
TRBV6-1,TRBD1,-,TRBJ1-5,CASSEGGQRYSNQPQHF,TGTGCCAGCAGTGAAGGGGGACAGCGATATAGCAATCAGCCCCAGCATTTT
TRBV30,TRBD2,-,TRBJ2-5,CAWSVRGGPRETQYF,TGTGCCTGGAGTGTACGGGGGGGCCCCAGGGAGACCCAGTACTTC
TRBV2,-,few,TRBJ1-1,CASSLGGEAFF,TGTGCCAGCTCCTTGGGGGGTGAAGCTTTCTTT
TRBV5-4,-,once,TRBJ1-2,CASSLQGREDGYTF,TGTGCCAGCAGCTTGCAGGGCAGGGAGGATGGCTACACCTTC
TRBV5-1,TRBD1,-,TRBJ1-1,CASSTRTGGSTEAFF,TGCGCCAGCAGCACCCGGACAGGGGGCTCAACTGAAGCTTTCTTT
TRBV6-5,-,-,TRBJ2-7,CASGLTTAPYEQYF,TGTGCCAGCGGCTTAACGACCGCACCCTACGAGCAGTACTTC
TRBV12-2,-,-,TRBJ1-5,CASRLARAGQSFSNQPQHF,TGTGCAAGTCGCTTAGCCCGGGCAGGACAATCATTTAGCAATCAGCCCCAGCATTTT
TRBV4-1,-,once,TRBJ1-6,CASSQDRGSYNSPLHF,TGCGCCAGCAGCCAAGATCGGGGTTCCTATAATTCACCCCTCCACTTT
TRBV10-2,-,-,TRBJ2-1,CASSDLGPQGVF,TGCGCCAGCAGTGACTTAGGACCCCAAGGGGTCTTC
TRBV6-5,-,once,TRBJ1-2,CASSAGGMGYGYTF,TGTGCCAGCAGTGCGGGGGGCATGGGCTATGGCTACACCTTC
TRBV10-3,-,-,TRBJ1-3,CAISDFQEEGSGNTIYF,TGTGCCATCAGTGACTTTCAGGAAGAGGGCTCTGGAAACACCATATATTTT